Listed below are T cell receptor beta chains from one sample, sequenced in a study of Graves' ophthalmopathy and Graves' hyperthyroidism. TCRdb reprocessed the multiplex PCR reads via MiXCR and lists one record per CDR3 protein. The table includes under 250,000 distinct CDR3 sequences, roughly 21% detected once. Material for sequencing was peripheral blood. All receptors come from a woman aged 45-59 years with Graves' ophthalmopathy. Both conserved end residues are part of each CDR3. D genes are given only for firm matches. For some rows the clone size is stated as once, few or many, or as a class when expanded; others skip it.

DNA,CDR3,D,J,size,V
TGCAGTGCCTCTATCGGCGGGAGGTCGATAAACATTCAGTACTTC,CSASIGGRSINIQYF,TRBD2,TRBJ2-4,once,TRBV20-1
TGCGCCAGCAAAGGGACTCCCAGGATGGAGACCCAGTACTTC,CASKGTPRMETQYF,-,TRBJ2-5,many,TRBV5-1
TGCAGTGCTCAATGGGCCAGCGGGAGGGCCTACAATCAGCCCCAGCATTTT,CSAQWASGRAYNQPQHF,-,TRBJ1-5,-,TRBV20-1
TGTGCCAGCACCGAAACTCAGAGTGGCTACACCTTC,CASTETQSGYTF,-,TRBJ1-2,many,TRBV7-9
TGTGCCAGCAGCCGATCGACTCCGGAGGGGCCCCAGCATTTT,CASSRSTPEGPQHF,-,TRBJ1-5,many,TRBV6-1
TGTGCCAGCCACCGACTCAAGGAGACCCAGTACTTC,CASHRLKETQYF,-,TRBJ2-5,few,TRBV2
TGCGCCAGCAGCTTGGTAGCGGCCGAAGAGACCCAGTACTTC,CASSLVAAEETQYF,-,TRBJ2-5,-,TRBV5-1
TGTGCTAGTGGTTTGGTACGGGGGGCCGGGAGCACTGAAGCTTTCTTT,CASGLVRGAGSTEAFF,-,TRBJ1-1,many,TRBV12-5
TGTGCCAGCAGCCCAAGAGGGCGGCATAACACTGAAGCTTTCTTT,CASSPRGRHNTEAFF,-,TRBJ1-1,many,TRBV9
TGCAGCGCTTTCCAGGGGGCTCGGGAGACCCAGTACTTC,CSAFQGARETQYF,TRBD1,TRBJ2-5,many,TRBV29-1
TGTGCCAGCACTATGGACCCCTACGAGCAGTACTTC,CASTMDPYEQYF,-,TRBJ2-7,-,TRBV2
TGTGCCAGCAGGGAATCGGGACAGGGGGCGCAGAGCAATCAGCCCCAGCATTTT,CASRESGQGAQSNQPQHF,TRBD1,TRBJ1-5,many,TRBV2
TGTGCCAGCAGATTCCGTCCCGGGACATCTATCGTCTACACCTTC,CASRFRPGTSIVYTF,-,TRBJ1-2,many,TRBV6-5
TGTGCCACCAGTGATTCAGGGGGATGGGAGACCCAGTACTTC,CATSDSGGWETQYF,TRBD1,TRBJ2-5,many,TRBV24-1
TGTGCCTGGAGGACGGCAAATAATTCACCCCTCCACTTT,CAWRTANNSPLHF,-,TRBJ1-6,many,TRBV30
TGTGCCAGCAGCGTGGGGACAGCGCGAACCTACGAGCAGTACTTC,CASSVGTARTYEQYF,TRBD1,TRBJ2-7,many,TRBV9
TGTGCCAGCAGCAGGTGGGCCCAAGGGGTAGCGGGAGCCTACGAGCAGTACTTC,CASSRWAQGVAGAYEQYF,TRBD2,TRBJ2-7,many,TRBV7-8
TGTGCCAGCAGCAGACCTCCTGAGACCCAGTACTTC,CASSRPPETQYF,-,TRBJ2-5,many,TRBV6-1
TGCGCCAGCAGCTTGGGAGCGGGGTTGACCTACGAGCAGTACTTC,CASSLGAGLTYEQYF,TRBD2,TRBJ2-7,many,TRBV5-1
TGTGCCAGTAGTATGACGGAGGAGGGAGAGACCCAGTACTTC,CASSMTEEGETQYF,-,TRBJ2-5,-,TRBV19
TGTGCCACCAGTGACTGGGGGTCGGCTAATGAGCAGTTCTTC,CATSDWGSANEQFF,-,TRBJ2-1,-,TRBV24-1
TGTGCCAGCAGTGAATTTGGCAAGTATGGCTACACCTTC,CASSEFGKYGYTF,-,TRBJ1-2,many,TRBV25-1
TGTGCCAGCAGCTTTTATCCCCTAGCGGAGACCCAGTACTTC,CASSFYPLAETQYF,-,TRBJ2-5,few,TRBV7-2
TGCGCCAGCAGCTTGGATAGAGGTCGTGGAGAGCAGTACTTC,CASSLDRGRGEQYF,-,TRBJ2-7,many,TRBV5-1
TGTGCCTGGAGTCTACAGAGACACACTGAAGCTTTCTTT,CAWSLQRHTEAFF,-,TRBJ1-1,many,TRBV30
TGTGCCAGCAGTTACTACGCGGGCGTATCTCGAGAGAATGAGCAGTTCTTC,CASSYYAGVSRENEQFF,-,TRBJ2-1,few,TRBV6-2/TRBV6-3
TGTGCCAGCAGCGTAGGAACTCGGGGAGTCGAGCAGTACTTC,CASSVGTRGVEQYF,-,TRBJ2-7,many,TRBV9
TGTGCCAGCGGACTAGGACAGGGGGCCCGCGAGCAGTACTTC,CASGLGQGAREQYF,TRBD1,TRBJ2-7,-,TRBV6-1
TGCAGTGCTAACACAGTCTACGAGCAGTACTTC,CSANTVYEQYF,-,TRBJ2-7,many,TRBV20-1
TGCGCCAGCAGCTTGGATTTAGCGGGAGAGGGAGAGACCCAGTACTTC,CASSLDLAGEGETQYF,TRBD2,TRBJ2-5,many,TRBV5-1
TGCAGTGCTAAAGTCGCAGCCGCTAACTATGGCTACACCTTC,CSAKVAAANYGYTF,-,TRBJ1-2,many,TRBV20-1
TGTGCCAGCAGCCAAGGTGTCGGGCCTAGCTCCTACGAGCAGTACTTC,CASSQGVGPSSYEQYF,-,TRBJ2-7,many,TRBV14
TGTGCCAGCAGGGCCTTTTCAGGCTCTGGAAACACCATATATTTT,CASRAFSGSGNTIYF,-,TRBJ1-3,many,TRBV14
TGTGCCAGCAGTGAATTTTTAGGGACTGAAGCTTTCTTT,CASSEFLGTEAFF,-,TRBJ1-1,many,TRBV6-1
TGTGCCAGCAGTTCGAGGTCCAGAAAGAACACTGAAGCTTTCTTT,CASSSRSRKNTEAFF,-,TRBJ1-1,-,TRBV6-5
TGTGCCAGCAGCGGCCTTTGGGGATATCAGCCCCAGCATTTT,CASSGLWGYQPQHF,-,TRBJ1-5,-,TRBV12-3/TRBV12-4
TGTGCCAGCAGCTTAGCGGGGGGGCCTTTTGAGACCCAGTACTTC,CASSLAGGPFETQYF,-,TRBJ2-5,-,TRBV7-2
TGCGCCAGCAGGGGACAAGGAGAGACCCAGTACTTC,CASRGQGETQYF,-,TRBJ2-5,-,TRBV5-1
TGTGCCAGCAGTGGGACAGTGAGGCAAGAGCAGTACTTC,CASSGTVRQEQYF,TRBD1,TRBJ2-7,many,TRBV28
TGTGCCAGCAGCCAGCCGGGACAGGGGGTTGGGGGCACCGGGGAGCTGTTTTTT,CASSQPGQGVGGTGELFF,TRBD1,TRBJ2-2,few,TRBV4-2
TGTGCCAGCAGTTTAGGGAGACAGCGCCCCTCTGGAAACACCATATATTTT,CASSLGRQRPSGNTIYF,-,TRBJ1-3,many,TRBV12-3/TRBV12-4
TGTGCCAGCAGCCAAGTCTCGGGAGCCTACCAAGAGACCCAGTACTTC,CASSQVSGAYQETQYF,-,TRBJ2-5,many,TRBV4-2
TGTGCCAGAACCGGGACTAGCGGGTTTTATGAGCAGTACTTC,CARTGTSGFYEQYF,TRBD2,TRBJ2-7,many,TRBV7-9
TGTGCCAGCAGCCGGGAGGTACGGCCACCTAACCAGCATTTT,CASSREVRPPNQHF,-,TRBJ1-5,-,TRBV6-1
TGTGCCAGCAGCCGCCCAGTAGCGGGAGGGGTTCACGAGCAGTACTTC,CASSRPVAGGVHEQYF,TRBD2,TRBJ2-7,-,TRBV11-1
TGTGCCAGCAGCCCCCCGGGTATAGGGGGCTCCGAATACGAGCAGTACTTC,CASSPPGIGGSEYEQYF,TRBD1,TRBJ2-7,many,TRBV11-1
TGTGCCAGCAGCTTGGGCCGAGTGGGGATCTCTGGAAACACCATATATTTT,CASSLGRVGISGNTIYF,-,TRBJ1-3,-,TRBV11-2
TGCAGCGTTGTGAAGATGAACACTGAAGCTTTCTTT,CSVVKMNTEAFF,-,TRBJ1-1,-,TRBV29-1
TGTGCCAGTAGTCGGGGACAGACCTCTGGGGCCAACGTCCTGACTTTC,CASSRGQTSGANVLTF,TRBD1,TRBJ2-6,many,TRBV19
TGTGCCAGCAGCTTATGGGTTTCCCCTGGCACCGGGGAGCTGTTTTTT,CASSLWVSPGTGELFF,-,TRBJ2-2,many,TRBV7-8
TGCGCCAGCAGCTCCGACAGGTCCCTTGGGACTGGGGCCAACGTCCTGACTTTC,CASSSDRSLGTGANVLTF,-,TRBJ2-6,few,TRBV5-1
TGTGCCAGCAGATCCCTCGACGAGGGCAACGAGCAGTACTTC,CASRSLDEGNEQYF,-,TRBJ2-7,many,TRBV6-5
TGTGCCAGCAGCACCGGGGACTTCTCGCAAGAGACCCAGTACTTC,CASSTGDFSQETQYF,-,TRBJ2-5,-,TRBV7-2